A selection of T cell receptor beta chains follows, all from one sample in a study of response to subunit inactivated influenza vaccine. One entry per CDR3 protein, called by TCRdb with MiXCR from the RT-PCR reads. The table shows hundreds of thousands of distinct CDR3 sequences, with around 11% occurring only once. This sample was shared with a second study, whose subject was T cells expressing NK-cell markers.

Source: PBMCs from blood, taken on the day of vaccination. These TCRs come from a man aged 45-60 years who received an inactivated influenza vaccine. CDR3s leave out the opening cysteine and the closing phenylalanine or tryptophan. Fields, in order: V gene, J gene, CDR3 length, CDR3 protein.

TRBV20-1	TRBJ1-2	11	SARRTELYGYT
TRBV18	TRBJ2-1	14	ASSPLLAGGPNEQF
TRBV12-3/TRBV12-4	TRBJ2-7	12	ASSLALGGVEQY
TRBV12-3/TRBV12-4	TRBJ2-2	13	AMGGGRRRTGELF
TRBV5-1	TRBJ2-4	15	ASSLGTVVKAKNIQY
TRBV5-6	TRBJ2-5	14	ASSLAGRGRGETQY
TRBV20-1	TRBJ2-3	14	SARDSGGPFLDTQY
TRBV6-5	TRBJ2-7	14	ASSNLAGAPPYEQY
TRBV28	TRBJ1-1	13	ASRYPGQPFTEAF
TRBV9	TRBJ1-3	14	ASSVVGTEFGSTIY
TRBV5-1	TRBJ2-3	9	ASRAADTQY
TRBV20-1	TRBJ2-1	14	SARGFGRYSYNEQF
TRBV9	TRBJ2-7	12	ASSAQGSSYEQY
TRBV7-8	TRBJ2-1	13	ASSLVVTSGGEQF
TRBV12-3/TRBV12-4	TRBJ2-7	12	ASTRTGGFDEQY
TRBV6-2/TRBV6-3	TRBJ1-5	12	ASSYIGAGQPQH
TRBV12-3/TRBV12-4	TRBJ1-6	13	ASRTGGQVNSPLH